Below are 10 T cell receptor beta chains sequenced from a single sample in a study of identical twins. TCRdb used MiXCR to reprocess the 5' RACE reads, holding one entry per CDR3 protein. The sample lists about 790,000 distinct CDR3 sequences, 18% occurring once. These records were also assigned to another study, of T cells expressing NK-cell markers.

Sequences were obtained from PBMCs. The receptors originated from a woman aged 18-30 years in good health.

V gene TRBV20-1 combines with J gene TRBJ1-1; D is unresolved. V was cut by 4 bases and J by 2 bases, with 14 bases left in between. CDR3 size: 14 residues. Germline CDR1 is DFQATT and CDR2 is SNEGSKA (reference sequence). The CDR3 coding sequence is TGCAGTGCTATACGAGGCGGGCTCAACACTGAAGCTTTCTTT. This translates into CSAIRGGLNTEAFF.

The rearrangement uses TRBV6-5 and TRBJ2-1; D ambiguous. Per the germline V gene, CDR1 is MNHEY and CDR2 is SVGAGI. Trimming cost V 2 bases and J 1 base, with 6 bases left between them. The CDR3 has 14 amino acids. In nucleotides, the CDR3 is TGTGCCAGCAGTTACGGGGTTTCCTACAATGAGCAGTTCTTC. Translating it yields CASSYGVSYNEQFF.

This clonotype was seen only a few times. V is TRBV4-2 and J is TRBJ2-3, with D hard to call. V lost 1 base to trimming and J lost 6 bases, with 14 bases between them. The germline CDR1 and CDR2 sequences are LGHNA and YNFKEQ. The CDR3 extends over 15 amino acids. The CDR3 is CASSQVGNQADTQYF. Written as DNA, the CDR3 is TGTGCCAGCAGCCAAGTTGGGAATCAGGCGGATACGCAGTATTTT.

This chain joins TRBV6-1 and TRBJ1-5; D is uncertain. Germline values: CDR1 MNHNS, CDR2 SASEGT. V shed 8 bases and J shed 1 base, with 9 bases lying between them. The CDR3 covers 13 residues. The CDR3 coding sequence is TGTGCCAGCGGGAGAGTCAGCAATCAGCCCCAGCATTTT. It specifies CASGRVSNQPQHF.

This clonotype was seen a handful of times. The DNA of the CDR3 is TGTGCCTGGAGGTCCCCTAGCGGGAGGGCCCATAGTCATGAGCAGTTCTTC. Amino acid sequence: CAWRSPSGRAHSHEQFF. The chain links TRBV30 to TRBJ2-1; TRBD2 matches at 12 bases. CDR1 is GTSNPN and CDR2 is SVGIG in the germline V gene (reference sequence). There are 17 residues in the CDR3. The trim removed 3 bases at V and 8 bases at J, leaving 14 bases unmatched.

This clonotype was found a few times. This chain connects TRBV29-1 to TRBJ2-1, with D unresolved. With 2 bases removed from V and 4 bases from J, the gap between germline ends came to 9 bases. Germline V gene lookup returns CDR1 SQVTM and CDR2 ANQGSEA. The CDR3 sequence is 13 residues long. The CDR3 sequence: CSVEFGVYNEQFF. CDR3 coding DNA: TGCAGCGTTGAATTTGGGGTTTACAATGAGCAGTTCTTC.

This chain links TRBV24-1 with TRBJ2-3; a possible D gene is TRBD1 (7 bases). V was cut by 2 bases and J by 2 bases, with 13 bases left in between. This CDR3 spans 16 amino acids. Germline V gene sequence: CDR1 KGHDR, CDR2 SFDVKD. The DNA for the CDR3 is TGTGCCACCAGTGATTCAGGGGGGACTCACACAGATACGCAGTATTTT. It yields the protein CATSDSGGTHTDTQYF.

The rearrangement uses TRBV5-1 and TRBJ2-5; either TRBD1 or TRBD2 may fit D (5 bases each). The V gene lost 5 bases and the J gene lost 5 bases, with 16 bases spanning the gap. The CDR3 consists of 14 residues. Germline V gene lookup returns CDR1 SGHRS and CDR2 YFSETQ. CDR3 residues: CASRGVAASETQYF. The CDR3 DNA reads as TGCGCCAGCAGGGGGGTTGCAGCGTCGGAGACCCAGTACTTC.

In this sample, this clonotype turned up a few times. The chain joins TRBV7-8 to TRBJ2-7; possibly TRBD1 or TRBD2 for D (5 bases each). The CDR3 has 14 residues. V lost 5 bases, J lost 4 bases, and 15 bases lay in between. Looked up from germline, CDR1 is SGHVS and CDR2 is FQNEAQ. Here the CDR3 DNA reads TGTGCCAGCAGCCAAGGGACCCACGGTTACGAGCAGTACTTC. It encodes CASSQGTHGYEQYF.

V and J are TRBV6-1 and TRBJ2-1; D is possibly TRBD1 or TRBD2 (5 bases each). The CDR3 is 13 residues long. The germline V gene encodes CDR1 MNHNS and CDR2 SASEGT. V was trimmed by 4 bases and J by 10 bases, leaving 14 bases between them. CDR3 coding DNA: TGTGCCAGCAGTGGGATTACAGGAGGAGAGCAGTTCTTC. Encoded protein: CASSGITGGEQFF.